The present T cell receptor (beta chain) was sequenced within a study of radiotherapy plus CTLA-4 blockade in lung cancer. About the study: Patients showed objective responses in 15% to 20% of cases, and disease control was achieved by roughly 30%. Findings of the study overall: Early blood T cell clone dynamics, with interferon-beta, were reported to best predict response. After radiotherapy and ipilimumab, tumor-derived clones expanded in peripheral blood.

The germline CDR1 and CDR2 sequences are SGHAT and FQNNGV. After removal of 4 bases from V and 0 bases from J, the junction contained 8 bases not matched to a gene. The CDR3 sequence is 19 residues long. Here immunoSEQ multiplex PCR was the method, and the copy in TCRdb shows in-frame clones only, minus some. The sample lists fewer than 95,000 clones; 83% were seen once. A note on this clone: Its cognate antigen is unknown.

The rearrangement links TRBV11-2 to TRBJ2-1, with 14 bases that match TRBD2. This sample comprised peripheral blood, obtained from a patient treated with radiotherapy plus ipilimumab. The TCR comes from a human donor with non-small cell lung cancer who had stable disease on radiotherapy plus ipilimumab. CDR3 region: CASSSRTSGGLSSYNEQFF. In DNA, the CDR3 is TGTGCCAGCAGCTCCCGGACTAGCGGGGGGCTTAGCTCCTACAATGAGCAGTTCTTC.